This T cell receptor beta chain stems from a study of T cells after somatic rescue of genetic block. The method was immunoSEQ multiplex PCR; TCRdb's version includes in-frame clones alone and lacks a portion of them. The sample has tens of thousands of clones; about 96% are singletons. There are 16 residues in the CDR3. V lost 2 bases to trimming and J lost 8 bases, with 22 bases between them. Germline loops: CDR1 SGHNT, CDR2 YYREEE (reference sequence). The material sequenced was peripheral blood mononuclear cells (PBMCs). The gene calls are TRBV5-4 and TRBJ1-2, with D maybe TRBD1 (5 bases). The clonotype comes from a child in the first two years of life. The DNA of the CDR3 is TGTGCCAGCAGCTTCGCACGGGGACGGAGGCCCGACGGCTACACCTTC. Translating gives CASSFARGRRPDGYTF.